This T cell receptor beta chain appears in the sequencing data of a study of tumor and adjacent non-tumor tissue in lung cancer. Study context: Patients were aged about 31 to 76, ten or so men and roughly 5 women, stage I to III. Some 3.9 million productive TCRbeta reads were obtained per sample on average. Study-level points and caveats: In normal lung, the top 100 clones were significantly more dominant than in tumor.

A modified ARM-PCR protocol with three rounds of nested PCR amplified TCRbeta. TCRdb analysed the multiplex PCR reads with MiXCR anew, one entry per CDR3 protein. The sample holds some 93,000 distinct CDR3 sequences, roughly 66% seen once. A note on this clonotype: Its antigen is unidentified. A single base separates this from a much larger clone, so it may be a read error.

The template was RNA from unsorted bulk tissue. The CDR3 is 15 residues long. V shed 0 bases and J shed 8 bases, with 17 bases lying between them. Looked up from germline, CDR1 is DFQATT and CDR2 is SNEGSKA (reference sequence). The chain recombines TRBV20-1 with TRBJ2-1, with D perhaps matching TRBD2 (5 bases). Sequenced: lung tumor tissue. This receptor was identified in a man aged 60-69 years with non-small cell lung cancer. The CDR3 DNA is TGCAGTGCTAGAGATCTCGAGCTAGCCGCTGATGAGCAGTTCTTC. This encodes CSARDLELAADEQFF.